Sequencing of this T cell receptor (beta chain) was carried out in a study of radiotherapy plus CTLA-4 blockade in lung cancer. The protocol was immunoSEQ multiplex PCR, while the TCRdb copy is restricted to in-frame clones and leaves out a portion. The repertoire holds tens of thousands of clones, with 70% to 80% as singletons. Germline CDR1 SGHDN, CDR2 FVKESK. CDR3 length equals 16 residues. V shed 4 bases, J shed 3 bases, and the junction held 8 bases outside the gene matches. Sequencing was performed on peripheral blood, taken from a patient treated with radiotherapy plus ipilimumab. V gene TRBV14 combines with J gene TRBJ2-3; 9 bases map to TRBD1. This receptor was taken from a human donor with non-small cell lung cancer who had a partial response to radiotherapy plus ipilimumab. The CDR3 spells CASSREQGAQTDTQYF. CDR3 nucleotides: TGTGCCAGCAGCCGAGAACAGGGGGCGCAGACAGATACGCAGTATTTT.